This is a list of T cell receptor beta chains from one sample in a study of blood T cells in healthy people across ages. Each CDR3 protein gets one entry after TCRdb re-called the 5' RACE reads with MiXCR. The sample records 650,000 to 900,000 distinct CDR3 sequences, 60% to 80% being singletons. Material: blood. The receptor set was obtained from a man aged 25 to 40 in good health. Each CDR3 is given without its conserved first and last residue.

TRBV20-1,SARDPSGVMGELF
TRBV7-2,ASSASVFGTQDTGELF
TRBV7-3,ASSLLAGQADTQY
TRBV29-1,SVASGLAGGTGELF
TRBV20-1,SSLPGLAGNEQF
TRBV7-3,ASSRTGGGTEAF
TRBV4-2,ASSQAVAGGLSSYNEQF
TRBV29-1,SVEDLVNEQY
TRBV27,ASSSARNQPQH
TRBV7-8,ASSLDDIRNEKLF
TRBV28,ASSQATGVRGNGQF
TRBV7-2,ASSSPSSVGEQY
TRBV6-7,ASSYSWGSRNTEAF
TRBV4-2,ASGQDGAAGVLETQY
TRBV12-3/TRBV12-4,ASTLAGVKNIQY
TRBV6-5,ASSSEGREQF
TRBV29-1,SVEIGVNTGELF
TRBV29-1,SVQKVTRPLEQF
TRBV21-1,ASSKEETRVPLAKNIQY
TRBV5-1,ASSWAGGPSNEQF
TRBV3-1,ASRTSGGDAQY
TRBV3-1,ASSRDRTGGEQF
TRBV4-1,ASSQEGRVYEQY
TRBV7-3,ASSLSAGGATDTQY
TRBV9,ASSVEGRHTQY
TRBV29-1,SAARGPSTDTQY
TRBV3-1,ASSPSDSSYGYT
TRBV28,ASSPGGYEQF
TRBV10-3,AISAGTGGVDTEAF
TRBV3-1,ASSPTQAGGEQY
TRBV28,ASSLRDRDHGYT
TRBV2,ASTQLDYGYT
TRBV20-1,SARPGLAGVLYNEQC
TRBV11-2,ASSLGGRGGAKNIQY
TRBV7-2,ASGFSSSYEQY
TRBV6-1,ASSEHGTYEQY
TRBV7-2,ASSVRDLGANVLT
TRBV7-8,ASSFPGYNEKLF
TRBV4-3,ASSQEGGAGYEQY
TRBV24-1,ATAQGADYEQY
TRBV5-4,ASSDKLAGGYFAQETQY
TRBV6-5,ASSSDLVDGETQY
TRBV5-6,ASSLLVETQY
TRBV28,ASSFRGNTIY
TRBV12-3/TRBV12-4,ASSLAVSRLF
TRBV7-3,ASSLDRHTDTQY
TRBV6-1,ASTSNVGEQY
TRBV7-2,ASSLGAGVGQETQY
TRBV4-1,ASSQLHSTSGGETQY
TRBV6-2/TRBV6-3,ASSFQMAPYEQY
TRBV5-1,ASSLRRGATDTQY
TRBV4-3,ASSQETGTSGVHEQY
TRBV5-1,ASSLVSRGAYNEQF
TRBV6-4,ASSDSGERLIQETQY
TRBV10-3,AISESRTGVTQPQH